These 21 T cell receptor beta chains share one sample of origin, sequenced in a study of radiotherapy plus CTLA-4 blockade in lung cancer. TCRdb's table, derived via immunoSEQ multiplex PCR, lists solely in-frame clones and lacks some. The sample contains tens of thousands of clones, just over 75% of which appear only once. The sample here was peripheral blood, taken from a patient treated with radiotherapy plus ipilimumab. These receptors were taken from a human donor with non-small cell lung cancer who had a partial response to radiotherapy plus ipilimumab.

DNA for the CDR3: TGTGCCAGTAGTATAGTAGCTGGAAGCACAGATACGCAGTATTTT. It encodes CASSIVAGSTDTQYF. This chain connects TRBV19 to TRBJ2-3; unclear D gene. V shed 1 base and J shed 0 bases, with 8 bases lying between them. Germline V gene sequence: CDR1 LNHDA, CDR2 SQIVND (reference sequence). The CDR3 runs to 15 residues. The entire variable domain, with the rest obtained from reference TRBV19 and TRBJ2-3, is as follows: DGGITQSPKYLFRKEGQNVTLSCEQNLNHDAMYWYRQDPGQGLRLIYYSQIVNDFQKGDIAEGYSVSREKKESFPLTVTSAQKNPTAFYLCASSIVAGSTDTQYFGPGTRLTVL.

CDR3 residues: CSVETGVDYIQYF. In DNA form, the CDR3 reads TGCAGCGTTGAGACAGGGGTAGATTACATTCAGTACTTC. The chain uses TRBV29-1 and TRBJ2-4; 8 bases line up with TRBD1. This CDR3 contains 13 residues. The V gene end was trimmed by 3 bases and the J gene end by 8 bases; junction bases not matched to a gene: 6. Per the germline V gene, CDR1 is SQVTM and CDR2 is ANQGSEA.

In this sample, this clone turned up once. This chain links TRBV6-4 with TRBJ2-2; 8 nucleotides line up with TRBD1. V shed 3 bases, J shed 2 bases, and the junction held 2 bases outside the gene matches. The germline gives CDR1 MRHNA, CDR2 SNTAGT. This CDR3 has 15 amino acids. CDR3 residues: CASSEQGGNTGELFF. The CDR3 region has the DNA TGTGCCAGCAGTGAACAGGGGGGTAACACCGGGGAGCTGTTTTTT.

J is TRBJ2-2 and V is TRBV28; 8 positions match TRBD1. Germline CDR1 reads MDHEN; CDR2 reads SYDVKM. Losses at the gene ends were 7 bases for V and 0 bases for J; bases not matched to a gene: 10. The CDR3 consists of 17 residues. DNA for the CDR3: TGTGCCAGCACCCCTATAGGGACAGGAGCGAACACCGGGGAGCTGTTTTTT. Translating it yields CASTPIGTGANTGELFF.

This chain joins TRBV19 and TRBJ2-3; 8 bases agree with TRBD2. J was trimmed by 2 bases and V by 0 bases; bases with no gene match: 7. The CDR3 contains 17 residues. CDR1 and CDR2 from the germline V gene are LNHDA and SQIVND (reference sequence). The CDR3 sequence is CASSIDLSGGVTDTQYF. The CDR3 nucleotides read TGTGCCAGTAGTATAGACCTCAGCGGGGGAGTCACAGATACGCAGTATTTT.

The chain is built from TRBV29-1 and TRBJ2-2, with 9 bases fitting TRBD2. V lost 7 bases, J lost 4 bases, and 4 bases stayed unmatched. Germline CDR1 is SQVTM and CDR2 is ANQGSEA. This CDR3 spans 13 amino acids. The CDR3 is CSAGTSSTGELFF. CDR3 coding DNA: TGCAGCGCGGGGACTAGCTCCACCGGGGAGCTGTTTTTT.

The chain joins TRBV19 to TRBJ2-7; 8 bases fit TRBD1. Trimming at V came to 7 bases and at J to 6 bases, leaving 8 bases not matched to a gene. Germline V gives CDR1 LNHDA, CDR2 SQIVND (reference sequence). The CDR3 has 13 amino acids. The chain's CDR3 is CASTSGQGLEQYF. CDR3 coding DNA: TGTGCCAGTACTTCTGGACAGGGTCTCGAGCAGTACTTC.

V usage is TRBV9 and J usage is TRBJ2-7; maybe TRBD1 (6 bases). CDR3 length equals 15 residues. Trimming stripped 0 bases from V and 2 bases from J, with 12 bases between. Germline V gene data show CDR1 as SGDLS and CDR2 as YYNGEE. The CDR3 DNA sequence: TGTGCCAGCAGCGTAGAGGGGGACATGACCTACGAGCAGTACTTC. This translates into CASSVEGDMTYEQYF.

This clone was counted between two and nine times. The genes are TRBV10-3 and TRBJ2-7; 8 positions agree with TRBD1. Germline assignment: CDR1 ENHRY and CDR2 SYGVKD. V dropped 3 bases and J dropped 4; count of bases not matched to a gene: 2. The CDR3 runs 13 residues. The CDR3 reads CAISETGGYEQYF. The CDR3 DNA follows: TGTGCCATCAGTGAAACAGGGGGATACGAGCAGTACTTC.

The rearrangement uses TRBV5-4 and TRBJ1-2, with 7 bases identical to TRBD1. There are 16 residues in the CDR3. V shed 2 bases and J 0 bases; nucleotides not matched to a gene: 7. In germline, CDR1 is SGHNT, CDR2 YYREEE (reference sequence). DNA for the CDR3: TGTGCCAGCAGCTTCGATCTACAGGGGTCTAACTATGGCTACACCTTC. Encoded protein: CASSFDLQGSNYGYTF.

For the CDR3, the DNA is TGTGCCAGCAGCTTAGCTAGCGGGGGCCTCTCCTACAATGAGCAGTTCTTC. Residues: CASSLASGGLSYNEQFF. The V call is TRBV11-2, the J call TRBJ2-1, with TRBD2 matching 10 bases. Germline V lookup: CDR1 SGHAT, CDR2 FQNNGV. This CDR3 is built from 17 residues. The V gene end was trimmed by 1 base and the J gene end by 0 bases; junction bases not matched to a gene: 3.

This rearrangement joins TRBV6-6 to TRBJ2-1; 9 bases match TRBD2. CDR1 and CDR2 from the germline V gene are MNHNY and SVGAGI (reference sequence). J lost 8 bases, V lost 8 bases, and 10 bases had no gene match. CDR3 length: 14 amino acids. The CDR3 is CASQGLAKWDEQFF. CDR3 bases: TGTGCCAGCCAAGGACTAGCGAAGTGGGATGAGCAGTTCTTC.

The chain couples TRBV27 to TRBJ2-1; weak D call: TRBD2 (6 bases). The germline gives CDR1 MNHEY, CDR2 SMNVEV (reference sequence). The CDR3 consists of 12 residues. V lost 6 bases and J lost 5, with 8 bases in between. Written as DNA, the CDR3 is TGTGCCAGCAGGGGACTTCACAATGAGCAGTTCTTC. Translated, it gives CASRGLHNEQFF.

The CDR3 sequence is CASRDRTDSPLHF. The CDR3 nucleotides are TGCGCCAGTCGGGACAGGACGGATTCACCCCTCCACTTT. The rearrangement joins TRBV5-1 to TRBJ1-6; 8 bases map to TRBD1. Germline V gene lookup returns CDR1 SGHRS and CDR2 YFSETQ. The CDR3 runs 13 residues. Trimming at V came to 8 bases and at J to 8 bases, leaving 6 bases not matched to a gene. Based on the CDR3 plus reference TRBV5-1 and TRBJ1-6, the full variable domain is KAGVTQTPRYLIKTRGQQVTLSCSPISGHRSVSWYQQTPGQGLQFLFEYFSETQRNKGNFPGRFSGRQFSNSRSEMNVSTLELGDSALYLCASRDRTDSPLHFGNGTRLTVT.

This chain links TRBV5-1 with TRBJ2-2; 14 bases are shared with TRBD2. The V gene end was trimmed by 3 bases and the J gene end by 5 bases; junction bases not matched to a gene: 12. The CDR3 is made up of 19 amino acids. Germline loops: CDR1 SGHRS, CDR2 YFSETQ. CDR3 loop: CASSSYPGLAGEGTGELFF. CDR3 DNA: TGCGCCAGCAGCTCATATCCGGGACTAGCGGGGGAAGGGACCGGGGAGCTGTTTTTT. The complete variable domain, with remaining parts taken from reference TRBV5-1 and TRBJ2-2, reads KAGVTQTPRYLIKTRGQQVTLSCSPISGHRSVSWYQQTPGQGLQFLFEYFSETQRNKGNFPGRFSGRQFSNSRSEMNVSTLELGDSALYLCASSSYPGLAGEGTGELFFGEGSRLTVL.

This clone has a single count. The chain carries TRBV6-5 and TRBJ1-2; TRBD1 is a possible D gene (6 bases). The CDR3 contains 14 residues. Germline loops: CDR1 MNHEY, CDR2 SVGAGI. V was cut by 5 bases and J by 5 bases, with 15 bases left in between. CDR3 nucleotides: TGTGCCAGCAGTCCCAATGACAGGTTGTATGGCTACACCTTC. Translating gives CASSPNDRLYGYTF.

V and J are TRBV9 and TRBJ2-3, with D tentatively TRBD1 (6 bases). V was cut by 7 bases and J by 8 bases, with 20 bases left in between. The CDR3 totals 14 residues. Germline V gene data show CDR1 as SGDLS and CDR2 as YYNGEE. CDR3: CASGSLGTQGTQYF. CDR3 bases: TGTGCCAGCGGTTCGCTGGGTACACAGGGTACGCAGTATTTT. The full variable domain, in which reference TRBV9 and TRBJ2-3 provide the parts outside the CDR3, is DSGVTQTPKHLITATGQRVTLRCSPRSGDLSVYWYQQSLDQGLQFLIQYYNGEERAKGNILERFSAQQFPDLHSELNLSSLELGDSALYFCASGSLGTQGTQYFGPGTRLTVL.

The J gene is TRBJ1-1, the V gene TRBV4-2; D gene unclear. The CDR3 totals 17 residues. Deletions cut 0 bases from V and 6 bases from J, with 20 bases between. Germline V CDR1 and CDR2: LGHNA, YNFKEQ. The CDR3: CASSQDFWEGGIPEAFF. The CDR3 DNA sequence: TGTGCCAGCAGCCAAGATTTCTGGGAGGGCGGTATCCCTGAAGCTTTCTTT.

This clone appeared a few times. The genes are TRBV5-1 and TRBJ2-7; the match to TRBD2 covers 15 bases. V shed 4 bases, J shed 0 bases, and the junction held 5 bases outside the gene matches. The CDR3 is 17 amino acids. The V gene's germline CDR1 is SGHRS and CDR2 YFSETQ. The CDR3 protein is CASSPGTSGGSSYEQYF. CDR3 coding DNA: TGCGCCAGCAGCCCCGGGACTAGCGGGGGGTCCTCCTACGAGCAGTACTTC.

The genes are TRBV7-9 and TRBJ2-1, with D tentatively TRBD1 (7 bases). CDR1 and CDR2 (germline): SEHNR, FQNEAQ (reference sequence). The CDR3 contains 15 residues. The V end lost 1 base, the J end lost 8 bases, and 15 bases lay between the germline ends. In nucleotides, the CDR3 is TGTGCCAGCAGCTTAGTTGCGACAGGGAGGCATGAGCAGTTCTTC. Its protein product is CASSLVATGRHEQFF.

This clone occurred a few times. The genes are TRBV7-2 and TRBJ2-2, with D possibly matching TRBD2 (6 bases). CDR1 and CDR2 (germline): SGHTA, FQGNSA. Trimming stripped 5 bases from V and 2 bases from J, with 12 bases between. The CDR3 consists of 15 residues. The DNA of the CDR3 is TGTGCCAGCAGCGGTCCAGGGACTAACACCGGGGAGCTGTTTTTT. This encodes CASSGPGTNTGELFF.